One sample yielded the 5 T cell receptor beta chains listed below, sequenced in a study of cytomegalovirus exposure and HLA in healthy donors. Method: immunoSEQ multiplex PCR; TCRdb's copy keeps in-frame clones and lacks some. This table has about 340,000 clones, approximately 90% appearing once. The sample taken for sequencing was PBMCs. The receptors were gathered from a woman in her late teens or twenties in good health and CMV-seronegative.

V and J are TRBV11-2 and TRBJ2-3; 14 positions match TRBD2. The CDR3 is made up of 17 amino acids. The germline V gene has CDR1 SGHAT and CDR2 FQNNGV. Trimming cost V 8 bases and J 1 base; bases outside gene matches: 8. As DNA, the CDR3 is TGTGCCAGCGCGACTAGCGGGAGGGCCGGAGGCACAGATACGCAGTATTTT. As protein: CASATSGRAGGTDTQYF.

CDR3 bases: TGCAGTGCAGGAGTGGATACGCAGTATTTT. It yields the protein CSAGVDTQYF. The chain uses TRBV20-1 and TRBJ2-3; D remains ambiguous. Trimming shortened V by 6 bases and J by 6 bases, and 7 bases separated the two germline ends. Looked up from germline, CDR1 is DFQATT and CDR2 is SNEGSKA (reference sequence). The length of the CDR3 is 10 residues.

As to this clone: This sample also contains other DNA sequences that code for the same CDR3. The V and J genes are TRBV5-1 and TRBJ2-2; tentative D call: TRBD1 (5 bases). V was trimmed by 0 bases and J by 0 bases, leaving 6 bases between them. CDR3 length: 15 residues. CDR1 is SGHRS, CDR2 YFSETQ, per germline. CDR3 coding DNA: TGCGCCAGCAGCTTGGCAGGGCCGAACACCGGGGAGCTGTTTTTT. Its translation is CASSLAGPNTGELFF.

CDR3 sequence reads: CASSVVTSGIDEQFF. The CDR3 DNA sequence: TGTGCCAGCAGCGTAGTGACTAGCGGGATTGATGAGCAGTTCTTC. The genes are TRBV9 and TRBJ2-1; 11 bases align to TRBD2. Trimming cost V 0 bases and J 8 bases; bases outside gene matches: 4. The CDR3 is made up of 15 amino acids. CDR1 and CDR2 from the germline V gene are SGDLS and YYNGEE.

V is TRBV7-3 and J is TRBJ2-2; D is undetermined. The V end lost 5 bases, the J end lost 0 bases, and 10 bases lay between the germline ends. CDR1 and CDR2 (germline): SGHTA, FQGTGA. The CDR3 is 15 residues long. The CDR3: CASSAIAANTGELFF. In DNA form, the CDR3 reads TGTGCCAGCAGCGCCATCGCGGCGAACACCGGGGAGCTGTTTTTT.